A selection of T cell receptor beta chains follows, all from one sample in a study of shared clonotypes between healthy human individuals. The repertoire was sequenced with immunoSEQ multiplex PCR; TCRdb's copy has only in-frame clones and lacks some. The table has about 2,200,000 clones, more than 85% seen once; the top ten hold 1.7%. The sequenced sample was naive CD8+ T cells from PBMCs. The receptor source for this set is a man aged 18 to 30 in good health. Some clones in this sample may be carry-over from other donors' samples. The CDR3 runs from the conserved cysteine through the conserved F or W. The D gene is left open where the match is weak. Size values are once, few and many counts, or a class for expanded clones, and some rows have none.

>TRBV27|NA|TRBJ2-1|TRBD2
CASTPKAGGWDEQFF
TGTGCCAGCACCCCTAAAGCGGGAGGCTGGGATGAGCAGTTCTTC
>TRBV2|few|TRBJ1-1|NA
CASRGGDGEAFF
TGTGCCAGCAGGGGAGGGGACGGTGAAGCTTTCTTT
>TRBV19|NA|TRBJ2-2|NA
CASNSVGGELFF
TGTGCCAGTAATTCAGTTGGCGGGGAGCTGTTTTTT
>TRBV7-9|NA|TRBJ1-4|NA
CASSSGHPTAEKANEKLFF
TGTGCCAGCAGCTCAGGTCACCCGACCGCCGAGAAGGCCAATGAAAAACTGTTTTTT
>TRBV18|NA|TRBJ2-5|TRBD2
CASSWSRTSGIQETQYF
TGTGCCAGCTCATGGAGTCGGACTAGCGGGATCCAAGAGACCCAGTACTTC
>TRBV19|NA|TRBJ2-2|TRBD1
CASSDQGARVLTGELFF
TGTGCCAGTAGCGACCAGGGGGCGAGAGTGCTTACCGGGGAGCTGTTTTTT
>TRBV6-1|NA|TRBJ1-1|NA
CASSEVVGSNTEAFF
TGTGCCAGCAGTGAAGTTGTCGGATCGAACACTGAAGCTTTCTTT
>TRBV9|NA|TRBJ1-5|NA
CASSEDASNQPQHF
TGTGCCAGCAGCGAGGACGCCTCAAATCAGCCCCAGCATTTT
>TRBV4-1|once|TRBJ2-5|NA
CASSPGSLGVTETQYF
TGCGCCAGCAGCCCAGGGTCGCTGGGGGTTACAGAGACCCAGTACTTC
>TRBV5-4|NA|TRBJ2-1|NA
CASSLLRDSYNEQFF
TGTGCCAGCAGCTTGTTGCGGGACTCCTACAATGAGCAGTTCTTC
>TRBV7-9|NA|TRBJ2-1|NA
CASSLGSPEQFF
TGTGCCAGCAGCCTAGGAAGTCCTGAGCAGTTCTTC
>TRBV28|NA|TRBJ2-3|TRBD1
CASSLSGTGVWEDTQYF
TGTGCCAGCAGTTTGTCCGGGACAGGGGTCTGGGAAGATACGCAGTATTTT
>TRBV6-6|NA|TRBJ2-5|NA
CASSWERGQETQYF
TGTGCCAGCAGTTGGGAAAGGGGGCAAGAGACCCAGTACTTC
>TRBV12-1|NA|TRBJ1-2|NA
CASSFAGESLFTF
TGTGCCAGCAGCTTTGCCGGGGAGAGTCTTTTCACCTTC
>TRBV9|NA|TRBJ1-2|NA
CASSAGGGSGYTF
TGTGCCAGCAGCGCAGGTGGAGGTTCTGGCTACACCTTC
>TRBV9|NA|TRBJ2-7|NA
CASSVVPSFYEQYF
TGTGCCAGCAGCGTAGTACCTAGCTTCTACGAGCAGTACTTC
>TRBV7-9|NA|TRBJ2-2|NA
CASSLVGAGELFF
TGTGCCAGCAGCTTAGTGGGGGCCGGGGAGCTGTTTTTT
>TRBV5-4|NA|TRBJ2-1|TRBD2
CASSLDLAGPAGVNEQFF
TGTGCCAGCAGCTTGGATCTAGCGGGACCTGCCGGGGTCAATGAGCAGTTCTTC
>TRBV11-2|NA|TRBJ2-7|TRBD1
CASSALDRGSYEQYF
TGTGCCAGCAGCGCACTGGACAGGGGTTCCTACGAGCAGTACTTC
>TRBV7-9|NA|TRBJ2-3|TRBD2
CASSAPTSGETDTQYF
TGTGCCAGCAGCGCACCCACTAGCGGAGAAACAGATACGCAGTATTTT
>TRBV4-3|NA|TRBJ2-2|TRBD2
CASSLGLAGTGELFF
TGCGCCAGCAGCCTTGGACTAGCGGGGACCGGGGAGCTGTTTTTT
>TRBV7-9|few|TRBJ1-1|NA
CASSLDLTHTEAFF
TGTGCCAGCAGCTTAGATCTAACCCACACTGAAGCTTTCTTT
>TRBV6-6|NA|TRBJ2-2|NA
CASSYSSRGDGELFF
TGTGCCAGCAGTTACTCGAGCAGGGGTGACGGGGAGCTGTTTTTT
>TRBV25-1|NA|TRBJ1-4|NA
CASSEVGKGNEKLFF
TGTGCCAGCAGTGAAGTTGGCAAGGGTAATGAAAAACTGTTTTTT
>TRBV5-4|once|TRBJ2-7|TRBD1
CASSPTGANEQYF
TGTGCCAGCAGCCCGACAGGGGCGAACGAGCAGTACTTC
>TRBV12-5|NA|TRBJ1-3|NA
CASGYPNTIYF
TGTGCTAGTGGTTACCCCAACACCATATATTTT
>TRBV27|NA|TRBJ2-7|TRBD1
CASSLSTGGSYEQYF
TGTGCCAGCAGTTTATCCACAGGGGGGTCCTACGAGCAGTACTTC
>TRBV30|NA|TRBJ2-7|NA
CAWKAVTYEQYF
TGTGCCTGGAAGGCAGTTACATACGAGCAGTACTTC
>TRBV28|NA|TRBJ1-5|NA
CASSTGIQPQHF
TGTGCCAGCAGTACAGGGATTCAGCCCCAGCATTTT
>TRBV30|NA|TRBJ2-1|NA
CAWSNLASYNEQFF
TGTGCCTGGAGTAACCTAGCCTCCTACAATGAGCAGTTCTTC
>TRBV9|NA|TRBJ1-2|NA
CASSVLPTVNYGYTF
TGTGCCAGCAGCGTACTCCCGACAGTCAACTATGGCTACACCTTC
>TRBV7-3|NA|TRBJ2-5|TRBD2
CASSPRPTSGRLGQETQYF
TGTGCCAGCAGCCCCCGGCCCACTAGCGGGAGATTGGGACAAGAGACCCAGTACTTC
>TRBV27|NA|TRBJ2-4|NA
CASSPRGAKNIQYF
TGTGCCAGCAGCCCCAGGGGCGCCAAAAACATTCAGTACTTC
>TRBV27|NA|TRBJ1-5|NA
CASSYSGASNQPQHF
TGTGCCAGCAGTTACAGTGGAGCCTCCAATCAGCCCCAGCATTTT
>TRBV27|NA|TRBJ1-1|TRBD1
CASSPQGVNTEAFF
TGTGCCAGCAGTCCACAGGGGGTGAACACTGAAGCTTTCTTT
>TRBV28|once|TRBJ1-2|NA
CASSAISRLHGYTF
TGTGCCAGCAGTGCGATCTCACGACTCCATGGCTACACCTTC
>TRBV25-1|NA|TRBJ1-2|TRBD1
CASSARPGDSINLGGYTF
TGTGCCAGCAGTGCTAGACCGGGGGACAGTATCAACCTTGGGGGCTACACCTTC
>TRBV28|NA|TRBJ1-2|TRBD1
CASSFNRGRNYGYTF
TGTGCCAGCAGTTTCAACAGGGGGCGTAACTATGGCTACACCTTC
>TRBV18|few|TRBJ2-4|NA
CASSPGQPLAKNIQYF
TGTGCCAGCTCACCAGGGCAGCCTCTAGCCAAAAACATTCAGTACTTC
>TRBV5-5|once|TRBJ1-5|TRBD1
CASSRDRESNQPQHF
TGTGCCAGCAGCCGCGACAGGGAAAGCAATCAGCCCCAGCATTTT
>TRBV5-6|NA|TRBJ1-4|NA
CASSRSGDETNEKLFF
TGTGCCAGCAGCAGATCAGGGGATGAAACTAATGAAAAACTGTTTTTT
>TRBV7-8|NA|TRBJ2-1|NA
CASSLVGPLGEQFF
TGTGCCAGCAGCTTAGTTGGGCCCCTCGGTGAGCAGTTCTTC
>TRBV11-2|NA|TRBJ2-3|TRBD2
CASSPTAGGVTDTQYF
TGTGCCAGCAGCCCGACGGCGGGAGGAGTCACAGATACGCAGTATTTT